This section outlines one TCR beta chain sequence together with its context. What it binds is not known. The donors, all of them Caucasian adults, lived in Nashville, Tennessee. Method: immunoSEQ multiplex PCR; TCRdb's copy keeps in-frame clones and lacks some. The sample consists of about 600,000 clones, more than 95% of them appearing once. Germline CDR1 SGHRS, CDR2 YFSETQ. The CDR3 is made up of 15 amino acids. Trimming cost V 0 bases and J 5 bases, with 9 bases left between them. The data originate from a study of shared clonotypes between healthy human individuals. Study at large: The cohort comprised a couple of women and a few men. Their ages spanned 18 to 49 years. General study points: Among four donors, approximately 5% of naive CD4 clonotypes were found in common.

This sequence originates from a woman in her 30s in good health. Sequences were obtained from naive CD4+ T cells sorted from blood. Sample subset: CD45RA+ positively selected. The rearrangement joins TRBV5-1 to TRBJ1-6; the D is unclear. The CDR3, as DNA: TGCGCCAGCAGCTTGGACAGACCCAATAATTCACCCCTCCACTTT. Residues: CASSLDRPNNSPLHF.